A single count supports the clone carrying this TCR beta chain. Antigen specificity is unknown. Sequencing templates came from extracted RNA that was reverse transcribed into cDNA. Assay used: immunoSEQ multiplex PCR; TCRdb lists only in-frame clones, some missing. The sample has 190,000 or so clones, around three fifths seen once. The data stem from a study of CD8+ T cells in alopecia areata. General observations from the study: Within the top 100, expanded CD8+ clones significantly decreased with tofacitinib, as did scalp clonality. Throughout tofacitinib, many expanded lesional clones continued to persist in scalp and blood. Scalp samples also yield sequences from resident alphabeta T cells of normal skin.

Treatment denoted: oral pan-JAK inhibitor, 5-10 mg twice daily. In germline, CDR1 is SQVTM, CDR2 ANQGSEA. This CDR3 spans 11 amino acids. Trimming shortened V by 7 bases and J by 1 base, and 8 bases separated the two germline ends. This sample comprised CD8+ T cells sorted from blood, obtained at week 24, from a patient treated with tofacitinib. The source is a human donor with alopecia areata. The chain couples TRBV29-1 to TRBJ2-7; D is unresolved. The CDR3 reads CSAGRSYEQYF. CDR3 DNA sequence: TGCAGCGCAGGCAGATCCTACGAGCAGTACTTC.